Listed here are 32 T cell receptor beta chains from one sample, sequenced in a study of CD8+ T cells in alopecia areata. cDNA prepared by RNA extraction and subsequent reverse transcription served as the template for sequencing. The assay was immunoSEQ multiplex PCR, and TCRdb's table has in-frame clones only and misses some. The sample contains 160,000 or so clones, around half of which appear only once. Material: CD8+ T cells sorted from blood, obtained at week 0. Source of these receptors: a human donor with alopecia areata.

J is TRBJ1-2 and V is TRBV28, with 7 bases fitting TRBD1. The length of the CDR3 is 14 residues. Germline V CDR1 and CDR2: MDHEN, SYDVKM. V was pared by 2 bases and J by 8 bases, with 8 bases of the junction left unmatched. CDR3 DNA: TGTGCCAGCAGTTTACGACAGGGTTTAAGCGGCTACACCTTC. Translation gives CASSLRQGLSGYTF.

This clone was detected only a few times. This chain's CDR3 is CASSLGTTQETQYF. The DNA of the CDR3 is TGTGCCAGCAGCCTCGGGACAACCCAAGAGACCCAGTACTTC. The gene calls are TRBV13 and TRBJ2-5, with D tentatively TRBD1 (6 bases). V shed 5 bases and J shed 1 base, with 11 bases lying between them. The CDR3 totals 14 residues. Germline lookup yields CDR1 PRHDT and CDR2 FYEKMQ (reference sequence). Drawing the rest from reference TRBV13 and TRBJ2-5, the complete variable domain is AAGVIQSPRHLIKEKRETATLKCYPIPRHDTVYWYQQGPGQDPQFLISFYEKMQSDKGSIPDRFSAQQFSDYHSELNMSSLELGDSALYFCASSLGTTQETQYFGPGTRLLVL.

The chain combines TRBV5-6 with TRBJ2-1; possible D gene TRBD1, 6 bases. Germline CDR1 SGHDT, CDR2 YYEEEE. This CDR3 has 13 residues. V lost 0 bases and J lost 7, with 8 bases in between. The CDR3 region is CASSLGRGNEQFF. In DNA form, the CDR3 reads TGTGCCAGCAGCTTGGGCAGGGGTAATGAGCAGTTCTTC.

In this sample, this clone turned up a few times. The CDR3 nucleotides are TGCAGCGTTGAAGGGCAGGGGAATGAAGCTTTCTTT. Protein sequence: CSVEGQGNEAFF. The gene calls are TRBV29-1 and TRBJ1-1, with D maybe TRBD1 (6 bases). V was clipped by 1 base and J by 7 bases, with 10 bases between them. The CDR3 extends over 12 amino acids. CDR1 and CDR2 from the germline V gene are SQVTM and ANQGSEA.

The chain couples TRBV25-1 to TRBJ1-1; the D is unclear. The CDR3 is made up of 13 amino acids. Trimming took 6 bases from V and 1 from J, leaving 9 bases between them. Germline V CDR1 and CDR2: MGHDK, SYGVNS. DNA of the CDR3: TGTGCCAGCAGATATTCAGAGAACACTGAAGCTTTCTTT. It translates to CASRYSENTEAFF.

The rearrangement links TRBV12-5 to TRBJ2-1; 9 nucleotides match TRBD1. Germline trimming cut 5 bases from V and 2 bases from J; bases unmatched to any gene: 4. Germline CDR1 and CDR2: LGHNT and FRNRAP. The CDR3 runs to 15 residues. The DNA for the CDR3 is TGTGCTAGTGGTCCGGGACAGGGAACCTACAATGAGCAGTTCTTC. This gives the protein CASGPGQGTYNEQFF.

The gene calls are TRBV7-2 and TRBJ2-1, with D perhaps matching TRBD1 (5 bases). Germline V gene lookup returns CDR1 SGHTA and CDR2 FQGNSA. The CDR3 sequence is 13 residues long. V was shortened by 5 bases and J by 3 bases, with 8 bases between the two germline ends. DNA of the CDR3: TGTGCCAGCAGCCAAGACAGCTACAATGAGCAGTTCTTC. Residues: CASSQDSYNEQFF. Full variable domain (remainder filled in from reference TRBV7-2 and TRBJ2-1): GAGVSQSPSNKVTEKGKDVELRCDPISGHTALYWYRQSLGQGLEFLIYFQGNSAPDKSGLPSDRFSAERTGGSVSTLTIQRTQQEDSAVYLCASSQDSYNEQFFGPGTRLTVL.

In nucleotides, the CDR3 is TGTGCCAGCAGCTTACCGACAGACTACTCCCCTGGCTACACCTTC. Encoded protein: CASSLPTDYSPGYTF. The J gene is TRBJ1-2, the V gene TRBV13; D is perhaps TRBD1 (5 bases). The CDR3 runs to 15 residues. Germline V lookup: CDR1 PRHDT, CDR2 FYEKMQ (reference sequence). With 2 bases removed from V and 7 bases from J, the gap between germline ends came to 17 bases.

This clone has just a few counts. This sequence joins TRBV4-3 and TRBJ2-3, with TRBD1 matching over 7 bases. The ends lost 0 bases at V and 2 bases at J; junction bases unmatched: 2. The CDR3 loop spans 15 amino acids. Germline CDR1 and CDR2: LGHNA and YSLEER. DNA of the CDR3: TGCGCCAGCAGCCAAGAAGGACAGGACACAGATACGCAGTATTTT. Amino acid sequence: CASSQEGQDTDTQYF.

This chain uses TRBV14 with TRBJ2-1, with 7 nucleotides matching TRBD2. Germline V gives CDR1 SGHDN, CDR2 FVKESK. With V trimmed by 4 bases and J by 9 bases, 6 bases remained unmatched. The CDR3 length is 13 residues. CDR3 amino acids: CASSPTGGGEQFF. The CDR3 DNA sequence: TGTGCCAGCAGCCCGACGGGGGGTGGTGAGCAGTTCTTC.

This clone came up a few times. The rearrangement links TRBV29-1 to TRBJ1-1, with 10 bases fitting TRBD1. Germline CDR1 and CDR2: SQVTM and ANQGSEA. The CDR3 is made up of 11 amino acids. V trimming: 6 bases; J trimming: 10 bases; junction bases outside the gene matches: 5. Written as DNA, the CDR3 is TGCAGCGTAATCCGGGACAGGGGAGCTTTCTTT. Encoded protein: CSVIRDRGAFF. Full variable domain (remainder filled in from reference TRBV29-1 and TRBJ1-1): SAVISQKPSRDICQRGTSLTIQCQVDSQVTMMFWYRQQPGQSLTLIATANQGSEATYESGFVIDKFPISRPNLTFSTLTVSNMSPEDSSIYLCSVIRDRGAFFGQGTRLTVV.

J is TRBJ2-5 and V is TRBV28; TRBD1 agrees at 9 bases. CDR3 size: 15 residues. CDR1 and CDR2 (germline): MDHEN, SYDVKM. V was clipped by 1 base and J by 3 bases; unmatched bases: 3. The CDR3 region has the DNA TGTGCCAGCAGTTTATCCGGGACAGGGAAAGAGACCCAGTACTTC. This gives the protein CASSLSGTGKETQYF.

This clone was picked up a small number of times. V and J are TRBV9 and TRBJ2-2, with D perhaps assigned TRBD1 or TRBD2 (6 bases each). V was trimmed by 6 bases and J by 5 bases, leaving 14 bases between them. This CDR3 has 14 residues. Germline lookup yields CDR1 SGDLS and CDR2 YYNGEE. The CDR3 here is CASTGRGVTGELFF. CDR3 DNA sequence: TGTGCCAGCACCGGAAGGGGGGTAACCGGGGAGCTGTTTTTT.

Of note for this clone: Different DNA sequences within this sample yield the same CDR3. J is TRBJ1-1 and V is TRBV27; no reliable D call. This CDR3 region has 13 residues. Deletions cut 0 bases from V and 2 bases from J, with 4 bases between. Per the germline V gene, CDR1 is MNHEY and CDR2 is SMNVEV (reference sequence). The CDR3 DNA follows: TGTGCCAGCAGTTTATCCCGCAACACTGAAGCTTTCTTT. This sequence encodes CASSLSRNTEAFF.

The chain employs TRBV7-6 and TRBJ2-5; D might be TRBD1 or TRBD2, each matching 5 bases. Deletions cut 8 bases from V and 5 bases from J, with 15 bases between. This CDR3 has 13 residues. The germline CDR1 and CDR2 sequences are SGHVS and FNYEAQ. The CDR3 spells CASGFEGTETQYF. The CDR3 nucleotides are TGTGCCAGCGGTTTCGAAGGGACGGAGACCCAGTACTTC.

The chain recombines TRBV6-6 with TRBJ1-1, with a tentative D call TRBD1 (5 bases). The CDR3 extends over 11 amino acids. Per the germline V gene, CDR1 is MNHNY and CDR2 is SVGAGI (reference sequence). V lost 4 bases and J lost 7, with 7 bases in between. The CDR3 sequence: CASSWDREAFF. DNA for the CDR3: TGTGCCAGCAGTTGGGACCGTGAAGCTTTCTTT.

CDR3 residues: CASSFRGGYNEQFF. The CDR3 DNA follows: TGTGCCAGCAGTTTCAGGGGGGGATACAATGAGCAGTTCTTC. The chain has TRBV27 and TRBJ2-1; TRBD1 or TRBD2 may be the D gene (7 bases each). The germline V gene has CDR1 MNHEY and CDR2 SMNVEV (reference sequence). The CDR3 sequence is 14 residues long. Trimming took off 3 bases at V and 4 bases at J, with 10 bases between the two ends.

CDR3 residues: CASSEAPGQQHGYTF. Here the CDR3 DNA reads TGTGCCAGCAGTGAAGCCCCGGGACAGCAACATGGCTACACCTTC. The V call is TRBV2, the J call TRBJ1-2, with TRBD1 identical over 7 bases. The CDR3 is 15 residues long. Germline trimming cut 0 bases from V and 6 bases from J; bases unmatched to any gene: 7. Germline lookup yields CDR1 SNHLY and CDR2 FYNNEI. The full variable domain, its missing parts supplied by reference TRBV2 and TRBJ1-2, is EPEVTQTPSHQVTQMGQEVILRCVPISNHLYFYWYRQILGQKVEFLVSFYNNEISEKSEIFDDQFSVERPDGSNFTLKIRSTKLEDSAMYFCASSEAPGQQHGYTFGSGTRLTVV.

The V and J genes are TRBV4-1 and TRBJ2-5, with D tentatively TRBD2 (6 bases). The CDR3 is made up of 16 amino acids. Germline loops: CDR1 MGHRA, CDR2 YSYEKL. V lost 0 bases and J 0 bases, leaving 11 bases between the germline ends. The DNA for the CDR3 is TGCGCCAGCAGCCAAGAAAGGACTACGAACCAAGAGACCCAGTACTTC. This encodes CASSQERTTNQETQYF.

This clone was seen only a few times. CDR3 residues: CASSQDGGLSQPQHF. DNA of the CDR3: TGCGCCAGCAGCCAAGATGGAGGGTTGTCCCAGCCCCAGCATTTT. The chain uses TRBV4-3 and TRBJ1-5; D is unclear. Trimming took 0 bases from V and 7 from J, leaving 13 bases between them. The CDR3 sequence is 15 residues long. CDR1 is LGHNA, CDR2 YSLEER, per germline.

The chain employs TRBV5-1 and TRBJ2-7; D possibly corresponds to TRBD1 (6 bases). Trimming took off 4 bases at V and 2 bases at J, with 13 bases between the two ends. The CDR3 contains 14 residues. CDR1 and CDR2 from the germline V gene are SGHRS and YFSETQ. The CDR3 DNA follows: TGCGCCAGCAGCCCAACAGGGCTCACCTACGAGCAGTACTTC. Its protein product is CASSPTGLTYEQYF.

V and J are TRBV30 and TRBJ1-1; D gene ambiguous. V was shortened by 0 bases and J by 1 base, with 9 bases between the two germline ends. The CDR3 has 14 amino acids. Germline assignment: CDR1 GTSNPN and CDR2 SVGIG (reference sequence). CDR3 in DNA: TGTGCCTGGAGTGTACTGGGGTCGAACACTGAAGCTTTCTTT. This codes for CAWSVLGSNTEAFF.

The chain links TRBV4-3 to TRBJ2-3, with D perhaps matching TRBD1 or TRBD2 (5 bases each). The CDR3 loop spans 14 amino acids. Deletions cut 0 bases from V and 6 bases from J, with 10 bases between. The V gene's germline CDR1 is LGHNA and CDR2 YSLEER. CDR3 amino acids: CASSQEWGGDTQYF. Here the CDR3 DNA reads TGCGCCAGCAGCCAAGAGTGGGGCGGGGATACGCAGTATTTT.

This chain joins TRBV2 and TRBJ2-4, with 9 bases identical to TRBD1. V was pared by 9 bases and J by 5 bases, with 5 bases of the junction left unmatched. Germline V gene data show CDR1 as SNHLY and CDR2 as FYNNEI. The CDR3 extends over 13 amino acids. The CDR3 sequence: CARGQGDENIQYF. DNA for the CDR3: TGTGCCAGGGGACAGGGAGACGAAAACATTCAGTACTTC.

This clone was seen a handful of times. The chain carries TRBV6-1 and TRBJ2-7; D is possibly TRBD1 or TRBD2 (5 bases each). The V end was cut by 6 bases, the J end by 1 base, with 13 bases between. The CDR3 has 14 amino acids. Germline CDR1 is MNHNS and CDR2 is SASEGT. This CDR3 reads CASSPGTVSYEQYF. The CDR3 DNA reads TGTGCCAGCAGCCCCGGGACGGTGTCCTACGAGCAGTACTTC.

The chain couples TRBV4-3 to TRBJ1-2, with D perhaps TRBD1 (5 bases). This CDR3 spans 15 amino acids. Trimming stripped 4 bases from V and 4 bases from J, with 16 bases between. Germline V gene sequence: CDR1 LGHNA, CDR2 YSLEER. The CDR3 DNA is TGCGCCAGCAGCCCCAGGGAAAAATGGGGCTATGGCTACACCTTC. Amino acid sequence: CASSPREKWGYGYTF.

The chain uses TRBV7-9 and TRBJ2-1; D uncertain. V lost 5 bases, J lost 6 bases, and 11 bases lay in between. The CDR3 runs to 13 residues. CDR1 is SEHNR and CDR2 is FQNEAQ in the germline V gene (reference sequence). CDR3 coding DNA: TGTGCCAGCAGCCCAGGTCACCTCAATGAGCAGTTCTTC. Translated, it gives CASSPGHLNEQFF.

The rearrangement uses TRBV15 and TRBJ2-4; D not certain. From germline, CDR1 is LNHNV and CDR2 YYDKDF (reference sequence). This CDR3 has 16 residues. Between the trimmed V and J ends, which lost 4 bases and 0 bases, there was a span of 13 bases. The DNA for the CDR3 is TGTGCCACCAGCACCCGCCAAGGGTTAGCCAAAAACATTCAGTACTTC. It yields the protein CATSTRQGLAKNIQYF.

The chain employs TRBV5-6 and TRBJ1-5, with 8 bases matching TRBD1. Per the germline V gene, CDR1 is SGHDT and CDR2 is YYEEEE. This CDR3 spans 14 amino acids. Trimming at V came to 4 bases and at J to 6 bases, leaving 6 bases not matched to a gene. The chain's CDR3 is CASSDGQGPQPQHF. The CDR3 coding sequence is TGTGCCAGCAGCGACGGACAGGGACCTCAGCCCCAGCATTTT.

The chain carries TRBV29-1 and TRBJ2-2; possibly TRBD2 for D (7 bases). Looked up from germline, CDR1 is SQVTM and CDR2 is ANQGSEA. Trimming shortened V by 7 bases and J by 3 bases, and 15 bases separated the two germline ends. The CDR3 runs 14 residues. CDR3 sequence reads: CSGRAGAYTGELFF. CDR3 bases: TGCAGCGGTCGGGCGGGGGCTTACACCGGGGAGCTGTTTTTT.

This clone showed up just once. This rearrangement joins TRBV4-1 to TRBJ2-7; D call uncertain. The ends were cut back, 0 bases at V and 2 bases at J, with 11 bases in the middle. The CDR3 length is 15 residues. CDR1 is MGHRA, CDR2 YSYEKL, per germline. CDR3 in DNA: TGCGCCAGCAGCCAAGATCTATTTCCTACCTACGAGCAGTACTTC. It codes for CASSQDLFPTYEQYF.

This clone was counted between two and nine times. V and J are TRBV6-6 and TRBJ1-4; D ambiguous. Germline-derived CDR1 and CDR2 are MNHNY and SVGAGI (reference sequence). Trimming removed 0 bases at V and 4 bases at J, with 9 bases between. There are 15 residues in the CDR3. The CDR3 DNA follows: TGTGCCAGCAGTTACTCGGGGAGGGTTAATGAAAAACTGTTTTTT. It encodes CASSYSGRVNEKLFF.